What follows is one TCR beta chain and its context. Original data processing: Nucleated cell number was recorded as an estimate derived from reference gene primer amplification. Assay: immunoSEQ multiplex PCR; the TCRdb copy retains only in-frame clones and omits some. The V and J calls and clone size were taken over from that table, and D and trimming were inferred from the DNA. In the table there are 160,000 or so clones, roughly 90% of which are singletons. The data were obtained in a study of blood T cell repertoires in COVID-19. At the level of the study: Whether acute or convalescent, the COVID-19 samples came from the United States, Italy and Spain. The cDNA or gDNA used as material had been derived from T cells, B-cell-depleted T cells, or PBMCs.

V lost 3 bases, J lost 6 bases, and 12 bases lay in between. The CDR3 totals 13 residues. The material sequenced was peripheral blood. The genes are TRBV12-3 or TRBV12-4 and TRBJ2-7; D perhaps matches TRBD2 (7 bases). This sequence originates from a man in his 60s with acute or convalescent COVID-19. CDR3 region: CASSFAGASEQYF. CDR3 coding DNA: TGTGCCAGCAGTTTTGCGGGGGCAAGCGAGCAGTACTTC.